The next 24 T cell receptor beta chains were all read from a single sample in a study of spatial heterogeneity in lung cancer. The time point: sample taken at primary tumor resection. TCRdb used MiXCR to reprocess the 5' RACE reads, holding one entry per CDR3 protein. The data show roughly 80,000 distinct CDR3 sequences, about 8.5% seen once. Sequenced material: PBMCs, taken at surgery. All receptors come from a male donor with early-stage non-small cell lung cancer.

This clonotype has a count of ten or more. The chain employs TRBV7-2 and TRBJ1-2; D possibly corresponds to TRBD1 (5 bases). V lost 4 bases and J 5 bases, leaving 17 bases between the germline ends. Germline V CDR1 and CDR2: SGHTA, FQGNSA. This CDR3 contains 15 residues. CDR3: CASSSPGTASYGYTF. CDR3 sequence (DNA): TGTGCCAGCAGCTCCCCTGGGACCGCCTCTTATGGCTACACCTTC. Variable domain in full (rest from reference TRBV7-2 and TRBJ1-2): GAGVSQSPSNKVTEKGKDVELRCDPISGHTALYWYRQSLGQGLEFLIYFQGNSAPDKSGLPSDRFSAERTGGSVSTLTIQRTQQEDSAVYLCASSSPGTASYGYTFGSGTRLTVV.

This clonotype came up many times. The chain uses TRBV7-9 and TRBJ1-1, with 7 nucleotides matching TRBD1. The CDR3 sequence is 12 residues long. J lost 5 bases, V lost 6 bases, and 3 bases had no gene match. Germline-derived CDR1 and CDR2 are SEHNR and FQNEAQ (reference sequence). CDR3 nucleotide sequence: TGTGCCAGCAGACAACAGGGGACTGAAGCTTTCTTT. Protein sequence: CASRQQGTEAFF.

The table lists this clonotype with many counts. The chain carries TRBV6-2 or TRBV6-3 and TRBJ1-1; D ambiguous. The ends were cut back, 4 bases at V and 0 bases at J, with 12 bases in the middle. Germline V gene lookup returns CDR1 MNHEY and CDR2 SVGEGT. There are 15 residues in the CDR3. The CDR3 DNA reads TGTGCCAGCAGTTCCGACATCAACATGAACACTGAAGCTTTCTTT. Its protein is CASSSDINMNTEAFF.

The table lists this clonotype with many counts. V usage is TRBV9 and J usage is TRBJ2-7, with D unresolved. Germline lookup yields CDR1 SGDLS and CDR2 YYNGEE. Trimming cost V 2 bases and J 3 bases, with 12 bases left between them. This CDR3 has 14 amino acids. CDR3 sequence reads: CASSVTPNFYEQYF. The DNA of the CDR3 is TGTGCCAGCAGCGTGACTCCTAACTTCTACGAGCAGTACTTC.

CDR3 coding DNA: TGTGCCAGCAGCTTAACAGAATTGAACACTGAAGCTTTCTTT. It is translated as CASSLTELNTEAFF. The V gene is TRBV7-9, the J gene TRBJ1-1; D not certain. Per the germline V gene, CDR1 is SEHNR and CDR2 is FQNEAQ (reference sequence). V was cut by 2 bases and J by 0 bases, with 7 bases left in between. CDR3 size: 14 residues.

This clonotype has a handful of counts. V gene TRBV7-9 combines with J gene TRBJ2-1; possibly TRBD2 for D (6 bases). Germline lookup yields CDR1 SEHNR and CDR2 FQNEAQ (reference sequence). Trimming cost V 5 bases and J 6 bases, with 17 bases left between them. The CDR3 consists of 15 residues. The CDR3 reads CASSPSETASNEQFF. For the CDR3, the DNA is TGTGCCAGCAGCCCTAGCGAGACTGCTTCCAATGAGCAGTTCTTC.

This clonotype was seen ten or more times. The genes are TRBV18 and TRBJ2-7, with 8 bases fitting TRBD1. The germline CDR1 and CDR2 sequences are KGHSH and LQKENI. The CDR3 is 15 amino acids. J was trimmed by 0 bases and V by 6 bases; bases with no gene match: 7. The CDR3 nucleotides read TGTGCCAGCTCGCCAGGGGGCTTACGCTCCTACGAGCAGTACTTC. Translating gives CASSPGGLRSYEQYF.

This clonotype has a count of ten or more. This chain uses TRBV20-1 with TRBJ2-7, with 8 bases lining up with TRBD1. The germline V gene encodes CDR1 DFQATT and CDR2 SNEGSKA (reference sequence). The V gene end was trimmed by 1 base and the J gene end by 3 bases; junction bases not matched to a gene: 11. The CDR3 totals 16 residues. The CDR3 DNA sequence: TGCAGTGCTAGAGGCGTTGACGGGACAGGAAGCTACGAGCAGTACTTC. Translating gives CSARGVDGTGSYEQYF.

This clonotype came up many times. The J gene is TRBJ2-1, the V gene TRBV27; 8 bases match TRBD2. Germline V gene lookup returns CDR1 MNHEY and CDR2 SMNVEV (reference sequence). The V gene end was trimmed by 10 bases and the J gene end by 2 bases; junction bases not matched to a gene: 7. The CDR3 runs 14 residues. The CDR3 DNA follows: TGTGCCATAAGCGGGAGTCTGCCCTACAATGAGCAGTTCTTC. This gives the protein CAISGSLPYNEQFF.

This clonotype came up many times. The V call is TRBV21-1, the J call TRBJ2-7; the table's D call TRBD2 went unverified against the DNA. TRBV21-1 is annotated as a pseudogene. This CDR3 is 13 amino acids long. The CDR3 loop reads CASSAGGAYEQYF. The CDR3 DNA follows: TGTGCCAGCAGCGCGGGAGGCGCCTACGAGCAGTACTTC.

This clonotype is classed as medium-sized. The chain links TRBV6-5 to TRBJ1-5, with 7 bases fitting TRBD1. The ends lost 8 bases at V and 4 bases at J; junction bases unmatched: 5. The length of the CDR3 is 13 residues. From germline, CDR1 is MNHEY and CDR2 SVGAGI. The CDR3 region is CASGGQINQPQHF. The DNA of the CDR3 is TGTGCCAGCGGGGGACAGATAAATCAGCCCCAGCATTTT.

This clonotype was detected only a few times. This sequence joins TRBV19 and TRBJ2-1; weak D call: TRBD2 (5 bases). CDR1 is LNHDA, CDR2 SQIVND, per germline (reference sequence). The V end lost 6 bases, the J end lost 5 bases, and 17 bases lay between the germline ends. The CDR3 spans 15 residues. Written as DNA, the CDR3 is TGTGCCAGTAGGCCTAGATGGGAGTTCCACAATGAGCAGTTCTTC. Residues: CASRPRWEFHNEQFF.

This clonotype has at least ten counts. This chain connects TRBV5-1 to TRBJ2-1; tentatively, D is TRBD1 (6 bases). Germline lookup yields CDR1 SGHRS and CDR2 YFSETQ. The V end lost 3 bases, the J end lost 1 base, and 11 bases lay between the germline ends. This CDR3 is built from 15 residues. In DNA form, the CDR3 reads TGCGCCAGCAGCTCTACAGGGCCTTCCTACAATGAGCAGTTCTTC. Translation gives CASSSTGPSYNEQFF.

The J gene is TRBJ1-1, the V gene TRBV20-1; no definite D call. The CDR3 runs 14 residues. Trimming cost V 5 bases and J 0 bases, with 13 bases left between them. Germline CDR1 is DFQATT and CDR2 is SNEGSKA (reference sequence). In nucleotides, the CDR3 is TGCAGTGCTTCGCCCAAACCGATGAACACTGAAGCTTTCTTT. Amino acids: CSASPKPMNTEAFF.

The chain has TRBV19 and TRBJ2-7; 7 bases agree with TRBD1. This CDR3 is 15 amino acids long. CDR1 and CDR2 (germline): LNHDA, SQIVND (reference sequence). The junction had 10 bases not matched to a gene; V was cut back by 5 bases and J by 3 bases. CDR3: CASSSTGTAFYEQYF. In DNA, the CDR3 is TGTGCCAGTAGTTCTACCGGGACAGCCTTCTACGAGCAGTACTTC.

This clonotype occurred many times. The CDR3 protein is CASSLVGVSTDTQYF. The CDR3 nucleotides are TGTGCCAGCAGCTTGGTAGGGGTTAGCACAGATACGCAGTATTTT. V gene TRBV7-8 combines with J gene TRBJ2-3; perhaps TRBD1 as D (5 bases). Germline V CDR1 and CDR2: SGHVS, FQNEAQ. CDR3 length: 15 amino acids. The V end was cut by 3 bases, the J end by 0 bases, with 10 bases between.

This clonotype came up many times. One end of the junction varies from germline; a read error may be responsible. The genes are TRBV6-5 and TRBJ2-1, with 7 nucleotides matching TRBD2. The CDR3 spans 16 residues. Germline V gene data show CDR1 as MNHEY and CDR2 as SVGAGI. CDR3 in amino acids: CASRYSKSGTFGEQFF. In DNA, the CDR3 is TGTGCCAGCAGATACTCGAAAAGCGGGACTTTCGGTGAGCAGTTCTTC.

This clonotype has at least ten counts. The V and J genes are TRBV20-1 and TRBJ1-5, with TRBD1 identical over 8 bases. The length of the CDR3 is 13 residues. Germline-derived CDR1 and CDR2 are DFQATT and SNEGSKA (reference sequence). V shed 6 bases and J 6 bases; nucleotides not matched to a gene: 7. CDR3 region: CSAGDRGSQPQHF. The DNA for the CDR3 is TGCAGTGCGGGAGACAGGGGAAGTCAGCCCCAGCATTTT.

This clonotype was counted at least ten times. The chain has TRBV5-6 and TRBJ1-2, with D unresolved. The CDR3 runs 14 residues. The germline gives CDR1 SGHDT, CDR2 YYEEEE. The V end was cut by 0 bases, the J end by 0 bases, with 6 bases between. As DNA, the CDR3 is TGTGCCAGCAGCTTGGTCGGCCCTAACTATGGCTACACCTTC. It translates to CASSLVGPNYGYTF.

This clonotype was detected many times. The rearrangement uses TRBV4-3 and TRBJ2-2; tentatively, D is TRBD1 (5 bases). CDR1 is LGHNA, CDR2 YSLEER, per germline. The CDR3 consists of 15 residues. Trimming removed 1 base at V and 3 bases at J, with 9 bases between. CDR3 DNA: TGCGCCAGCAGCCAAGGATGGGGCTACACCGGGGAGCTGTTTTTT. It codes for CASSQGWGYTGELFF.

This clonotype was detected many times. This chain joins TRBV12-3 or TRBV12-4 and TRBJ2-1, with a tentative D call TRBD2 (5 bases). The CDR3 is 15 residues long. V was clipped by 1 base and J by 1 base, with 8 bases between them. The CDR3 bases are TGTGCCAGCAGTTTAGAGAGAGGGTCCTACAATGAGCAGTTCTTC. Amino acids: CASSLERGSYNEQFF.

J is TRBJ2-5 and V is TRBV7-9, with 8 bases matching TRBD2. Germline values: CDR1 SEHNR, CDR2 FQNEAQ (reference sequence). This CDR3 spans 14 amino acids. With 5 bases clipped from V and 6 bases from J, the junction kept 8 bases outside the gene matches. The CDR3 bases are TGTGCCAGCAGCCCCGGGACTAGTGTGAAGACCCAGTACTTC. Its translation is CASSPGTSVKTQYF.

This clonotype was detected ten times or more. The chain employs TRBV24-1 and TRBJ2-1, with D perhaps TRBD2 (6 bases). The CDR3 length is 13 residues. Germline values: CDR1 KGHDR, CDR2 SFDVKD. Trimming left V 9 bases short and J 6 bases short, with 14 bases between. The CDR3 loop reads CATSGTWRNEQFF. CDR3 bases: TGTGCCACCTCCGGGACTTGGCGCAATGAGCAGTTCTTC.

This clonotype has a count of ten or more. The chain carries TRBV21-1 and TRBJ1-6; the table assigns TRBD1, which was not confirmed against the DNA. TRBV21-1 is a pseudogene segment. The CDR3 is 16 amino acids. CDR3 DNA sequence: TGTGCCAGCAGCAAAGAGGGGGATGACCCCGATTCACCCCTCCACTTT. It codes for CASSKEGDDPDSPLHF.